This T cell receptor beta chain is drawn from a study of vaccination effects on CD4 cells after COVID-19. Culture proceeded for under twelve days, and CD4+ T cells were then isolated. The person had a PCR-confirmed SARS-CoV-2 infection during March to December 2020. The vaccine given was either BNT162b2 or mRNA-1273, in two doses. Using immunoSEQ multiplex PCR, the repertoire was profiled, and TCRdb retains in-frame clones only, with some absent. The sample records around 50,000 clones, under 85% being singletons. The V gene lost 4 bases and the J gene lost 0 bases, with 13 bases spanning the gap. The CDR3 is 16 residues long. Looked up from germline, CDR1 is KGHDR and CDR2 is SFDVKD. This clone was counted between two and nine times. The antigen is undetermined.

The clonotype comes from a human donor who had a prior SARS-CoV-2 infection. The sequencing used CD4+ T cells from PBMCs cultured without peptide, collected after COVID-19 vaccination. The chain carries TRBV24-1 and TRBJ2-3, with D perhaps matching TRBD2 (5 bases). The CDR3 loop reads CATSDPSSPSTDTQYF. The CDR3 DNA reads as TGTGCCACCAGTGACCCTAGCTCTCCTAGCACAGATACGCAGTATTTT.